These 32 T cell receptor beta chains came from one sample sequenced in a study of cytomegalovirus exposure and HLA in healthy donors. Vbeta (60) and Jbeta (13) primers were used in the PCR. TCRdb keeps only in-frame clones here, not all; method: immunoSEQ multiplex PCR. The table includes over 150,000 clones, about four fifths detected once. What was sequenced was PBMCs. Receptors were obtained from a man aged 30 to 39 in good health and CMV-seropositive.

The chain is built from TRBV11-3 and TRBJ1-3; TRBD1 might be the D (6 bases). This CDR3 has 15 amino acids. The germline V and J ends were trimmed by 4 bases and 0 bases, with 10 bases remaining between them. Germline-derived CDR1 and CDR2 are SGHNT and YENEEA. CDR3 DNA: TGTGCCAGCAGCTCTGAAGGGGGCTCTGGAAACACCATATATTTT. It encodes CASSSEGGSGNTIYF.

The J gene is TRBJ2-5, the V gene TRBV21-1; the table gives TRBD2 as D, unverified against the DNA. TRBV21-1 is an annotated pseudogene. This CDR3 has 18 residues. CDR3 sequence (DNA): TGTGCCAGCAGCTCACAAGGTAGCCGTTTTCGTCGCAAAGAGACCCAGTACTTC. Its translation is CASSSQGSRFRRKETQYF.

The chain links TRBV19 to TRBJ2-2; 7 positions agree with TRBD2. This CDR3 region has 14 residues. Trimming removed 0 bases from V and 6 bases from J; junction bases left unmatched: 1. The germline V gene has CDR1 LNHDA and CDR2 SQIVND (reference sequence). The CDR3 loop reads CASSIEGGAGELFF. The CDR3 region has the DNA TGTGCCAGTAGTATAGAGGGAGGGGCCGGGGAGCTGTTTTTT.

V is TRBV7-2 and J is TRBJ2-5; no firm D call. Germline assignment: CDR1 SGHTA and CDR2 FQGNSA. The CDR3 spans 14 residues. Trimming took 1 base from V and 7 from J, leaving 13 bases between them. DNA for the CDR3: TGTGCCAGCAGCTTAGTTAAAGCAACGGGGACCCAGTACTTC. Residues: CASSLVKATGTQYF.

The V gene is TRBV11-3, the J gene TRBJ1-1; 11 nucleotides align to TRBD1. Germline values: CDR1 SGHNT, CDR2 YENEEA. The CDR3 length is 14 residues. The J segment lost 6 bases and the V segment lost 4 bases, leaving 4 bases of the junction unmatched. CDR3: CASSSGQGASEAFF. The CDR3 coding sequence is TGTGCCAGCAGCTCCGGACAGGGGGCGTCTGAAGCTTTCTTT.

This chain joins TRBV7-9 and TRBJ2-1, with TRBD2 identical over 9 bases. The V and J ends lost 5 bases and 8 bases, in that order; junction bases with no gene match: 16. Germline V gene sequence: CDR1 SEHNR, CDR2 FQNEAQ (reference sequence). CDR3 size: 17 residues. The chain's CDR3 is CASSPAWRGGHSDEQFF. CDR3 nucleotides: TGTGCCAGCAGCCCGGCATGGCGGGGGGGCCATAGCGATGAGCAGTTCTTC.

V usage is TRBV29-1 and J usage is TRBJ1-3, with D uncertain. This CDR3 region has 13 residues. Trimming shortened V by 7 bases and J by 0 bases, and 10 bases separated the two germline ends. Germline V lookup: CDR1 SQVTM, CDR2 ANQGSEA. CDR3 in DNA: TGCAGCGCTTCCCCCGGCTCTGGAAACACCATATATTTT. Translated, it gives CSASPGSGNTIYF.

J is TRBJ1-1 and V is TRBV7-9; 8 nucleotides line up with TRBD1. There are 12 residues in the CDR3. Per the germline V gene, CDR1 is SEHNR and CDR2 is FQNEAQ (reference sequence). Losses at the gene ends were 5 bases for V and 6 bases for J; bases not matched to a gene: 2. CDR3 nucleotide sequence: TGTGCCAGCAGCACAGGGGGGCCTGAAGCTTTCTTT. Its protein product is CASSTGGPEAFF.

V gene TRBV28 combines with J gene TRBJ2-1, with TRBD1 matching over 9 bases. Per germline, CDR1 MDHEN and CDR2 SYDVKM. This CDR3 spans 12 amino acids. V trimming: 11 bases; J trimming: 8 bases; junction bases outside the gene matches: 7. CDR3: CASGTGYDEQFF. The CDR3, as DNA: TGTGCCTCGGGGACAGGGTACGATGAGCAGTTCTTC.

As DNA, the CDR3 is TGTGCCAGCAGTTTACCCTCGGGGGGAGGGTATACCGGGGAGCTGTTTTTT. It yields the protein CASSLPSGGGYTGELFF. This rearrangement joins TRBV27 to TRBJ2-2; TRBD2 matches 7 bases. CDR3 size: 17 residues. Germline loops: CDR1 MNHEY, CDR2 SMNVEV (reference sequence). Trimming at V came to 2 bases and at J to 5 bases, leaving 11 bases not matched to a gene.

This chain links TRBV11-3 with TRBJ1-2; D gene ambiguous. Germline CDR1 and CDR2: SGHNT and YENEEA. CDR3 length equals 14 residues. V lost 1 base to trimming and J lost 2 bases, with 8 bases between them. CDR3 region: CASSLGAVNYGYTF. The CDR3 coding sequence is TGTGCCAGCAGCTTAGGGGCAGTCAACTATGGCTACACCTTC.

The chain combines TRBV19 with TRBJ2-3; TRBD2 agrees at 12 bases. Germline V CDR1 and CDR2: LNHDA, SQIVND (reference sequence). The CDR3 has 17 amino acids. With V trimmed by 7 bases and J by 1 base, 9 bases remained unmatched. The CDR3 sequence: CASTLAGGPVGTDTQYF. The DNA for the CDR3 is TGTGCCAGTACTCTAGCGGGGGGGCCTGTCGGCACAGATACGCAGTATTTT.

The chain joins TRBV19 to TRBJ1-2; D possibly corresponds to TRBD1 (5 bases). The V gene's germline CDR1 is LNHDA and CDR2 SQIVND (reference sequence). This CDR3 spans 14 amino acids. V gave up 1 base and J gave up 2 bases, with 8 bases separating them. The CDR3 sequence is CASSIGGDNYGYTF. CDR3 in DNA: TGTGCCAGTAGTATAGGGGGCGACAACTATGGCTACACCTTC. Based on the CDR3 plus reference TRBV19 and TRBJ1-2, the full variable domain is DGGITQSPKYLFRKEGQNVTLSCEQNLNHDAMYWYRQDPGQGLRLIYYSQIVNDFQKGDIAEGYSVSREKKESFPLTVTSAQKNPTAFYLCASSIGGDNYGYTFGSGTRLTVV.

The chain has TRBV19 and TRBJ2-1; TRBD2 agrees at 10 bases. The germline gives CDR1 LNHDA, CDR2 SQIVND (reference sequence). J was trimmed by 6 bases and V by 3 bases; bases with no gene match: 5. The CDR3 has 15 residues. CDR3 DNA: TGTGCCAGTAGTATGGGCCTAGCGGGAGTCAATGAGCAGTTCTTC. Amino acids: CASSMGLAGVNEQFF.

This chain connects TRBV7-9 to TRBJ2-7; 10 bases map to TRBD1. Germline V gives CDR1 SEHNR, CDR2 FQNEAQ (reference sequence). V trimming: 3 bases; J trimming: 3 bases; junction bases outside the gene matches: 8. The CDR3 length is 16 residues. The CDR3 sequence: CASSLAPGQGIYEQYF. The CDR3 DNA sequence: TGTGCCAGCAGCTTGGCGCCGGGACAGGGGATCTACGAGCAGTACTTC. Combining the CDR3 with reference TRBV7-9 and TRBJ2-7 gives the whole variable domain DTGVSQNPRHKITKRGQNVTFRCDPISEHNRLYWYRQTLGQGPEFLTYFQNEAQLEKSRLLSDRFSAERPKGSFSTLEIQRTEQGDSAMYLCASSLAPGQGIYEQYFGPGTRLTVT.

This clone has just one count. V and J are TRBV5-1 and TRBJ1-1, with a possible D match to TRBD1 (6 bases). Between the trimmed V and J ends, which lost 5 bases and 5 bases, there was a span of 10 bases. This CDR3 region has 12 residues. Germline CDR1 is SGHRS and CDR2 is YFSETQ. The CDR3 sequence: CASRGGGTEAFF. CDR3 coding DNA: TGCGCCAGCAGAGGGGGGGGGACTGAAGCTTTCTTT.

The chain carries TRBV29-1 and TRBJ1-1, with D hard to call. This CDR3 spans 13 amino acids. Trimming took 4 bases from V and 1 from J, leaving 10 bases between them. Germline V CDR1 and CDR2: SQVTM, ANQGSEA. CDR3 amino acids: CSVVVFRNTEAFF. CDR3 DNA sequence: TGCAGCGTTGTGGTGTTTAGGAACACTGAAGCTTTCTTT.

The rearrangement uses TRBV30 and TRBJ2-7; the D is unclear. The CDR3 consists of 13 residues. Germline V gene data show CDR1 as GTSNPN and CDR2 as SVGIG (reference sequence). The V end lost 3 bases, the J end lost 2 bases, and 11 bases lay between the germline ends. The CDR3 bases are TGTGCCTGGAGAACAACCCCACCCTACGAGCAGTACTTC. It yields the protein CAWRTTPPYEQYF.

CDR3 DNA sequence: TGCGCCAGCAGCCAAGATTGGGGAGACAGGGGGCGGGTGGACTATGGCTACACCTTC. Translation gives CASSQDWGDRGRVDYGYTF. The chain joins TRBV4-3 to TRBJ1-2; TRBD1 agrees at 10 bases. The germline gives CDR1 LGHNA, CDR2 YSLEER. After removal of 0 bases from V and 3 bases from J, the junction contained 13 bases not matched to a gene. The CDR3 is 19 residues long.

Remarks on this clone: Other DNA sequences of this sample code for an identical CDR3. The chain recombines TRBV9 with TRBJ1-3; D perhaps matches TRBD1 (5 bases). V was trimmed by 0 bases and J by 3 bases, leaving 7 bases between them. Germline V CDR1 and CDR2: SGDLS, YYNGEE. The CDR3 length is 14 residues. The CDR3: CASSVEGDGNTIYF. The CDR3 DNA reads TGTGCCAGCAGCGTAGAAGGGGATGGAAACACCATATATTTT.

This clone was seen a single time. The genes are TRBV4-3 and TRBJ2-7; D not resolved. This CDR3 has 14 residues. Germline lookup yields CDR1 LGHNA and CDR2 YSLEER. The ends were cut back, 1 base at V and 5 bases at J, with 12 bases in the middle. The chain's CDR3 is CASSQGSVEDEQYF. In nucleotides, the CDR3 is TGCGCCAGCAGCCAAGGGAGTGTAGAAGACGAGCAGTACTTC.

The chain has TRBV5-1 and TRBJ2-7; TRBD1 aligns across 7 bases. V gave up 4 bases and J gave up 4 bases; unmatched junction bases: 8. Germline V gene data show CDR1 as SGHRS and CDR2 as YFSETQ. CDR3 length: 14 amino acids. DNA for the CDR3: TGCGCCAGCAGCGTGACAGGGCCAATGTACGAGCAGTACTTC. Protein: CASSVTGPMYEQYF.

The rearrangement uses TRBV29-1 and TRBJ1-2, with D possibly being TRBD1 (5 bases). Trimming removed 8 bases from V and 12 bases from J, with 19 bases in between. The CDR3 runs 11 residues. Germline V gene data show CDR1 as SQVTM and CDR2 as ANQGSEA. In DNA, the CDR3 is TGCAGCACAACAGGTGGAGATCAGCACACCTTC. Its protein product is CSTTGGDQHTF.

This rearrangement joins TRBV11-2 to TRBJ1-4; D call uncertain. This CDR3 spans 13 amino acids. The germline V gene has CDR1 SGHAT and CDR2 FQNNGV. The V end was cut by 0 bases, the J end by 8 bases, with 7 bases between. The CDR3 protein is CASSLERWEKLFF. The CDR3 bases are TGTGCCAGCAGCTTAGAACGGTGGGAAAAACTGTTTTTT. The variable domain in full, with the rest retrieved from reference TRBV11-2 and TRBJ1-4, is EAGVAQSPRYKIIEKRQSVAFWCNPISGHATLYWYQQILGQGPKLLIQFQNNGVVDDSQLPKDRFSAERLKGVDSTLKIQPAKLEDSAVYLCASSLERWEKLFFGSGTQLSVL.

J is TRBJ2-7 and V is TRBV6-1, with TRBD1 matching over 7 bases. Germline CDR1 is MNHNS and CDR2 is SASEGT. Germline trimming cut 6 bases from V and 2 bases from J; bases unmatched to any gene: 7. This CDR3 is built from 14 residues. CDR3 region: CASSPDRAPYEQYF. The CDR3, as DNA: TGTGCCAGCAGCCCTGACAGGGCCCCCTACGAGCAGTACTTC.

This chain joins TRBV4-1 and TRBJ2-5, with 8 positions matching TRBD2. Trimming took 3 bases from V and 3 from J; bases not matched to a gene: 9. CDR1 is MGHRA, CDR2 YSYEKL, per germline. This CDR3 contains 16 residues. The CDR3 loop reads CASSHGGDGGEETQYF. The CDR3, as DNA: TGCGCCAGCAGCCACGGCGGGGACGGGGGGGAAGAGACCCAGTACTTC.

V gene TRBV4-3 combines with J gene TRBJ1-5, with 9 bases aligning to TRBD1. CDR3 length equals 16 residues. Germline CDR1 LGHNA, CDR2 YSLEER. Trimming cost V 0 bases and J 7 bases; bases outside gene matches: 7. The CDR3 bases are TGCGCCAGCAGCCAAGATGTGGGGACAGGGTACCAGCCCCAGCATTTT. Amino acid sequence: CASSQDVGTGYQPQHF.

This chain connects TRBV9 to TRBJ1-1, with D possibly matching TRBD1 (6 bases). The germline V gene encodes CDR1 SGDLS and CDR2 YYNGEE. The CDR3 has 15 residues. Trimming pared 0 bases from V and 5 bases from J, leaving 14 bases between. The chain's CDR3 is CASSVVQGSGTEAFF. DNA of the CDR3: TGTGCCAGCAGCGTAGTCCAGGGGTCAGGGACTGAAGCTTTCTTT.

The chain couples TRBV19 to TRBJ2-2; 8 bases line up with TRBD1. This CDR3 has 13 amino acids. V was clipped by 6 bases and J by 6 bases; unmatched bases: 3. Germline CDR1 is LNHDA and CDR2 is SQIVND (reference sequence). In DNA, the CDR3 is TGTGCCAGTAGGCACAGGGGGGCCGGGGAGCTGTTTTTT. Translation gives CASRHRGAGELFF.

CDR3 loop: CATSRDRGRSSTDTQYF. CDR3 nucleotide sequence: TGTGCCACCAGCAGAGATCGAGGGCGGAGTAGCACAGATACGCAGTATTTT. The rearrangement joins TRBV15 to TRBJ2-3; TRBD2 is a possible D gene (5 bases). The CDR3 has 17 residues. The V gene's germline CDR1 is LNHNV and CDR2 YYDKDF (reference sequence). Trimming removed 0 bases from V and 0 bases from J, with 13 bases in between.

The chain is built from TRBV6-6 and TRBJ2-7; the match to TRBD2 covers 9 bases. CDR3 size: 14 residues. Germline CDR1 and CDR2: MNHNY and SVGAGI (reference sequence). V lost 2 bases to trimming and J lost 2 bases; unmatched junction nucleotides: 1. The CDR3 DNA reads as TGTGCCAGCAGTTACGAGCGGGGGGCCTACGAGCAGTACTTC. Amino acid sequence: CASSYERGAYEQYF.

The V call is TRBV6-5, the J call TRBJ2-5; 7 positions match TRBD2. Trimming cost V 4 bases and J 5 bases; bases outside gene matches: 7. The CDR3 covers 14 residues. Germline V gene sequence: CDR1 MNHEY, CDR2 SVGAGI. The CDR3, as DNA: TGTGCCAGCAGTTTAGGGAGGGCGAGCGAGACCCAGTACTTC. Its protein is CASSLGRASETQYF.